This T cell receptor (beta chain) was obtained from a study of OX40 agonist ivuxolimab in advanced cancers. Study-wide context: The patients got ivuxolimab, which is an agonistic anti-OX40 (CD134) antibody. Patients with prior anti-PD-1, anti-PD-L1 or anti-CTLA-4 therapy were eligible; approximately 37% had some.

Clones were read by immunoSEQ multiplex PCR, and TCRdb kept only the in-frame ones, dropping some. The table shows approximately 77,000 clones, with just over 90% occurring only once. Peripheral blood came from all dose cohorts at three timepoints. As for this clone: The antigen is unknown.

Study conclusions and caveats: Determination of antigen specificity was not performed for the expanded peripheral T cells.

The clonotype comes from an adult with an advanced solid tumor such as melanoma, head and neck, liver or kidney cancer. Sequencing used CD4+ or CD8+ T cells sorted from blood, obtained in a trial of the OX40 agonist ivuxolimab.

The CDR3, as DNA: TGTGCCAGCAGCTCTCGGACAGGGAGGACAGATACGCAGTATTTT. Residues: CASSSRTGRTDTQYF. The chain employs TRBV7-2 and TRBJ2-3; 8 positions match TRBD1. The CDR3 runs 15 residues. Germline-derived CDR1 and CDR2 are SGHTA and FQGNSA. Germline trimming cut 4 bases from V and 3 bases from J; bases unmatched to any gene: 6.